One and the same sample provided the 7 T cell receptor beta chains below, sequenced in a study of response to subunit inactivated influenza vaccine. In TCRdb, the RT-PCR reads were re-called with MiXCR into one record per CDR3 protein. The sample holds 500,000 to 550,000 distinct CDR3 sequences, approximately 7.3% seen once. The sequencing here drew on PBMCs from blood, taken approximately 25 months after vaccination. The receptors come from a man in his fifties or sixties who received an inactivated influenza vaccine.

This clonotype has ten or more counts. The chain carries TRBV6-2 or TRBV6-3 and TRBJ1-1; no clear D gene. Trimming cost V 2 bases and J 7 bases, with 5 bases left between them. Per germline, CDR1 MNHEY and CDR2 SVGEGT. The CDR3 runs 11 residues. CDR3 protein: CASSYSVEAFF. The CDR3 DNA reads as TGTGCCAGCAGTTACAGCGTTGAAGCTTTCTTT.

This clonotype was detected a few times. The V gene is TRBV10-3, the J gene TRBJ2-1; 7 bases agree with TRBD2. CDR3 length equals 13 residues. Germline assignment: CDR1 ENHRY and CDR2 SYGVKD. V lost 7 bases, J lost 9 bases, and 9 bases stayed unmatched. DNA for the CDR3: TGTGCCATCAACCAGCCGGGGGGAGTTGAGCAGTTCTTC. Translating gives CAINQPGGVEQFF.

This chain links TRBV6-1 with TRBJ2-4; D might be TRBD1 or TRBD2, each matching 5 bases. V shed 5 bases and J shed 2 bases, with 13 bases lying between them. Germline CDR1 and CDR2: MNHNS and SASEGT. There are 15 residues in the CDR3. CDR3: CASSQGVETKNIQYF. The CDR3 coding sequence is TGTGCCAGCAGTCAGGGAGTTGAAACCAAAAACATTCAGTACTTC.

By its share, this clonotype is medium-sized. The V call is TRBV7-6, the J call TRBJ2-2; D is perhaps TRBD2 (6 bases). CDR3 length: 18 residues. Per germline, CDR1 SGHVS and CDR2 FNYEAQ. Trimming left V 0 bases short and J 0 bases short, with 14 bases between. In DNA form, the CDR3 reads TGTGCCAGCAGCTTAGCGGGTTTTGGCGGGGCGAACACCGGGGAGCTGTTTTTT. This sequence encodes CASSLAGFGGANTGELFF.

This clonotype was recorded at least ten times. V is TRBV7-9 and J is TRBJ2-1; D is possibly TRBD2 (5 bases). The germline V gene encodes CDR1 SEHNR and CDR2 FQNEAQ (reference sequence). The V end lost 4 bases, the J end lost 5 bases, and 12 bases lay between the germline ends. This CDR3 contains 14 residues. The CDR3 loop is CASSWLRGDNEQFF. The CDR3 DNA reads as TGTGCCAGCAGCTGGCTTCGGGGTGACAATGAGCAGTTCTTC.

This clonotype was detected only a few times. CDR3: CASCGPPKETQYF. The CDR3 coding sequence is TGTGCCAGCTGCGGGCCGCCAAAAGAGACCCAGTACTTC. V usage is TRBV2 and J usage is TRBJ2-5; D perhaps matches TRBD2 (5 bases). V was shortened by 8 bases and J by 3 bases, with 13 bases between the two germline ends. CDR1 is SNHLY, CDR2 FYNNEI, per germline. The CDR3 extends over 13 amino acids.

The V and J genes are TRBV24-1 and TRBJ2-3; 9 positions match TRBD1. This CDR3 contains 15 residues. V lost 3 bases, J lost 3 bases, and 3 bases stayed unmatched. Germline values: CDR1 KGHDR, CDR2 SFDVKD. The CDR3 here is CATSDTGGATDTQYF. Here the CDR3 DNA reads TGTGCCACCAGTGATACAGGGGGCGCGACAGATACGCAGTATTTT.